The 25 T cell receptor beta chains presented below share a single source sample, sequenced in a study of T cells in Graves' hyperthyroidism and ophthalmopathy. Researchers took RNA transcripts and amplified the TCR beta CDR3 regions from them. First-round RT-PCR with HTBI primers amplified the TCR CDR3 region. Each CDR3 protein gets one entry after TCRdb re-called the multiplex PCR reads with MiXCR. The sample lists around 540,000 distinct CDR3 sequences, more than 15% occurring once. Input material: blood. All receptors come from a woman aged 25 to 39 with Graves' ophthalmopathy.

This clonotype was detected ten times or more. This rearrangement joins TRBV11-2 to TRBJ1-2, with unresolved D. CDR3 length equals 14 residues. Germline V gene data show CDR1 as SGHAT and CDR2 as FQNNGV. Between the trimmed V and J ends, which lost 1 base and 8 bases, there was a span of 14 bases. The CDR3 spells CASSLVAGSRGYTF. The DNA of the CDR3 is TGTGCCAGCAGCTTAGTAGCAGGTTCACGAGGCTACACCTTC.

The chain couples TRBV9 to TRBJ2-5; possibly TRBD1 for D (8 bases). The CDR3 is made up of 18 amino acids. Germline-derived CDR1 and CDR2 are SGDLS and YYNGEE. The V gene lost 2 bases and the J gene lost 7 bases, with 27 bases spanning the gap. CDR3 in amino acids: CASSVGQGLPTSGGTQYF. The CDR3 DNA follows: TGTGCCAGCAGCGTTGGACAGGGACTGCCTACTTCGGGAGGGACCCAGTACTTC.

There are a few counts of this clonotype. CDR3 nucleotides: TGTGCCAGCAGTTACAGCGGGGGGCGTATAACCGGGGAGCTGTTTTTT. This sequence encodes CASSYSGGRITGELFF. The V gene is TRBV11-2, the J gene TRBJ2-2; TRBD2 matches at 9 bases. This CDR3 is built from 16 residues. Germline V lookup: CDR1 SGHAT, CDR2 FQNNGV. The V segment lost 6 bases and the J segment 5 bases; nucleotides outside the gene matches: 10.

This clonotype was counted at least ten times. CDR3 nucleotide sequence: TGTGCCTGGAGAGCCGGGACAGGGGGAAATTCACCCCTCCACTTT. It is translated as CAWRAGTGGNSPLHF. This chain links TRBV30 with TRBJ1-6; 11 bases are a match to TRBD1. After removal of 3 bases from V and 7 bases from J, the junction contained 5 bases not matched to a gene. The CDR3 contains 15 residues. Germline CDR1 and CDR2: GTSNPN and SVGIG (reference sequence).

The rearrangement joins TRBV28 to TRBJ2-1; D gene uncertain. Germline CDR1 MDHEN, CDR2 SYDVKM. CDR3 length: 12 amino acids. The ends were cut back, 5 bases at V and 6 bases at J, with 8 bases in the middle. CDR3 loop: CASSGLFNEQFF. DNA of the CDR3: TGTGCCAGCAGTGGCTTATTCAATGAGCAGTTCTTC.

Ten or more counts support this clonotype. This chain uses TRBV28 with TRBJ2-7, with no clear D. The germline V gene has CDR1 MDHEN and CDR2 SYDVKM. This CDR3 spans 16 amino acids. Trimming removed 6 bases from V and 0 bases from J, with 18 bases in between. The CDR3 reads CASSPDISILSYEQYF. The CDR3 bases are TGTGCCAGCAGCCCAGACATTTCCATTCTCTCCTACGAGCAGTACTTC.

V usage is TRBV5-1 and J usage is TRBJ2-2; D uncertain. The CDR3 is made up of 15 amino acids. The V end was cut by 2 bases, the J end by 3 bases, with 11 bases between. Germline values: CDR1 SGHRS, CDR2 YFSETQ. The CDR3 DNA is TGCGCCAGCAGCTTTATGACGGAAGACACCGGGGAGCTGTTTTTT. Translating gives CASSFMTEDTGELFF.

This clonotype was seen ten or more times. The rearrangement joins TRBV11-2 to TRBJ2-2, with a tentative D call TRBD1 (7 bases). The CDR3 spans 18 residues. The V gene lost 4 bases and the J gene lost 6 bases, with 24 bases spanning the gap. CDR1 is SGHAT, CDR2 FQNNGV, per germline. CDR3 DNA sequence: TGTGCCAGCAGCTCCCACCAGGGGGGCTTAGATAAGGCCGGGGAGCTGTTTTTT. Amino acid sequence: CASSSHQGGLDKAGELFF.

This clonotype has just a few counts. The chain uses TRBV24-1 and TRBJ1-5; D is uncertain. From germline, CDR1 is KGHDR and CDR2 SFDVKD. Trimming took off 4 bases at V and 0 bases at J, with 9 bases between the two ends. CDR3 length: 15 amino acids. The chain's CDR3 is CATSEAESSNQPQHF. The CDR3 DNA reads as TGTGCCACCAGTGAGGCGGAAAGTAGCAATCAGCCCCAGCATTTT.

This clonotype came up many times. The gene calls are TRBV28 and TRBJ1-2, with 9 bases that match TRBD1. V lost 3 bases, J lost 8 bases, and 10 bases stayed unmatched. The CDR3 is 15 amino acids. In germline, CDR1 is MDHEN, CDR2 SYDVKM. The CDR3 loop reads CASSFSNRGPNGYTF. The CDR3 coding sequence is TGTGCCAGCAGTTTTTCAAACAGGGGGCCTAACGGCTACACCTTC.

This chain connects TRBV9 to TRBJ2-7; 7 nucleotides line up with TRBD1. The germline V gene encodes CDR1 SGDLS and CDR2 YYNGEE. Trimming at V came to 0 bases and at J to 2 bases, leaving 8 bases not matched to a gene. The CDR3 has 16 residues. Here the CDR3 reads CASSVEGGSTAYEQYF. CDR3 sequence (DNA): TGTGCCAGCAGCGTAGAAGGGGGCTCAACAGCCTACGAGCAGTACTTC.

The sample holds a few counts of this clonotype. The chain couples TRBV30 to TRBJ1-4; D remains unclear. Germline-derived CDR1 and CDR2 are GTSNPN and SVGIG (reference sequence). Trimming shortened V by 4 bases and J by 6 bases, and 12 bases separated the two germline ends. The CDR3 covers 13 residues. CDR3 nucleotides: TGTGCCTGGAAGGCAGAGCCACATGAAAAACTGTTTTTT. This sequence encodes CAWKAEPHEKLFF.

CDR3 sequence reads: CASSPPSGEYQETQYF. CDR3 DNA sequence: TGCGCCAGCAGCCCTCCTAGCGGAGAGTACCAAGAGACCCAGTACTTC. V usage is TRBV4-1 and J usage is TRBJ2-5; 7 bases are a match to TRBD2. The J segment lost 0 bases and the V segment lost 4 bases, leaving 8 bases of the junction unmatched. In germline, CDR1 is MGHRA, CDR2 YSYEKL. The CDR3 covers 16 residues.

The chain uses TRBV7-9 and TRBJ1-1, with D tentatively TRBD1 (6 bases). The CDR3 is 14 amino acids. Germline-derived CDR1 and CDR2 are SEHNR and FQNEAQ (reference sequence). V gave up 5 bases and J gave up 3 bases, with 13 bases separating them. The CDR3 DNA reads TGTGCCAGCAGCCACCGGAAGGGGGACACTGAAGCTTTCTTT. It encodes CASSHRKGDTEAFF.

The chain couples TRBV24-1 to TRBJ2-3; 8 bases align to TRBD2. V dropped 6 bases and J dropped 1; count of bases not matched to a gene: 11. Germline V gene lookup returns CDR1 KGHDR and CDR2 SFDVKD. The CDR3 loop spans 17 amino acids. Here the CDR3 reads CATSTISSGYRTDTQYF. CDR3 bases: TGTGCCACCAGTACGATTTCTAGCGGGTACCGCACAGATACGCAGTATTTT.

This clonotype was recorded a few times. This sequence joins TRBV20-1 and TRBJ1-5; no reliable D call. Trimming cost V 1 base and J 2 bases, with 12 bases left between them. The CDR3 length is 15 residues. CDR1 DFQATT and CDR2 SNEGSKA come from the germline V gene (reference sequence). This chain's CDR3 is CSARVSGRGNQPQHF. The DNA for the CDR3 is TGCAGTGCTAGAGTATCGGGGAGGGGCAATCAGCCCCAGCATTTT.

The sample holds many counts of this clonotype. The rearrangement links TRBV20-1 to TRBJ1-4; TRBD1 might be the D (6 bases). The CDR3 runs to 13 residues. The V end was cut by 6 bases, the J end by 8 bases, with 16 bases between. CDR1 and CDR2 from the germline V gene are DFQATT and SNEGSKA (reference sequence). Here the CDR3 reads CSASGQQREKLFF. For the CDR3, the DNA is TGCAGTGCCTCGGGACAACAAAGAGAAAAACTGTTTTTT.

The rearrangement uses TRBV20-1 and TRBJ2-5; a weak D match, TRBD1 (6 bases). Trimming took 5 bases from V and 2 from J, leaving 9 bases between them. Germline V lookup: CDR1 DFQATT, CDR2 SNEGSKA (reference sequence). This CDR3 spans 12 amino acids. DNA of the CDR3: TGCAGTGCTGTCGGACAGCAAGAGACCCAGTACTTC. Amino acid sequence: CSAVGQQETQYF.

This clonotype was counted ten times or more. This sequence joins TRBV10-3 and TRBJ2-3, with 7 bases aligning to TRBD2. The junction had 9 bases not matched to a gene; V was cut back by 6 bases and J by 3 bases. The CDR3 totals 15 residues. Germline V gives CDR1 ENHRY, CDR2 SYGVKD. The CDR3 is CAIRATGGGTDTQYF. The CDR3 nucleotides are TGTGCCATCAGAGCGACTGGCGGGGGAACAGATACGCAGTATTTT.

The V call is TRBV12-3 or TRBV12-4, the J call TRBJ1-2; D may be TRBD1 (6 bases). Trimming pared 2 bases from V and 7 bases from J, leaving 14 bases between. This CDR3 region has 14 residues. The CDR3 is CASSLTGHNSGYTF. The CDR3 DNA sequence: TGTGCCAGCAGTTTAACAGGGCATAATTCTGGCTACACCTTC.

This clonotype has a handful of counts. The CDR3 is CASSTGGGTPQHF. CDR3 in DNA: TGTGCCAGCAGCACGGGGGGGGGGACACCCCAGCATTTT. This chain links TRBV5-5 with TRBJ1-5; D perhaps matches TRBD1 (6 bases). V lost 4 bases and J lost 10, with 15 bases in between. CDR1 and CDR2 from the germline V gene are SGHKS and YYEKEE (reference sequence). CDR3 length equals 13 residues.

The table lists this clonotype with many counts. V is TRBV11-2 and J is TRBJ1-2, with D perhaps matching TRBD1 (6 bases). The CDR3 extends over 13 amino acids. Germline values: CDR1 SGHAT, CDR2 FQNNGV. The V end lost 5 bases, the J end lost 0 bases, and 7 bases lay between the germline ends. The chain's CDR3 is CASSDRTNYGYTF. DNA of the CDR3: TGTGCCAGCAGCGACAGGACTAACTATGGCTACACCTTC.

This clonotype has only a few counts. V is TRBV7-9 and J is TRBJ2-3, with TRBD2 as a possible D gene (5 bases). V was cut by 10 bases and J by 2 bases, with 19 bases left in between. The CDR3 is 15 amino acids. CDR1 is SEHNR, CDR2 FQNEAQ, per germline (reference sequence). Here the CDR3 reads CATLPLVSSTDTQYF. CDR3 sequence (DNA): TGTGCCACCCTCCCACTAGTTTCTTCCACAGATACGCAGTATTTT.

This clonotype was recorded at least ten times. The chain is built from TRBV20-1 and TRBJ1-1; D is uncertain. Germline lookup yields CDR1 DFQATT and CDR2 SNEGSKA (reference sequence). This CDR3 contains 10 residues. With 3 bases removed from V and 7 bases from J, the gap between germline ends came to 6 bases. CDR3: CSARDLEAFF. The CDR3 coding sequence is TGCAGTGCTAGGGACCTTGAAGCTTTCTTT.

This chain links TRBV7-2 with TRBJ2-7, with TRBD2 matching 8 bases. The CDR3 has 13 residues. The ends lost 4 bases at V and 7 bases at J; junction bases unmatched: 6. Germline CDR1 SGHTA, CDR2 FQGNSA. CDR3 bases: TGTGCCAGCAGCTCACTAACTAGCGGTGAGCAGTACTTC. Translated, it gives CASSSLTSGEQYF.